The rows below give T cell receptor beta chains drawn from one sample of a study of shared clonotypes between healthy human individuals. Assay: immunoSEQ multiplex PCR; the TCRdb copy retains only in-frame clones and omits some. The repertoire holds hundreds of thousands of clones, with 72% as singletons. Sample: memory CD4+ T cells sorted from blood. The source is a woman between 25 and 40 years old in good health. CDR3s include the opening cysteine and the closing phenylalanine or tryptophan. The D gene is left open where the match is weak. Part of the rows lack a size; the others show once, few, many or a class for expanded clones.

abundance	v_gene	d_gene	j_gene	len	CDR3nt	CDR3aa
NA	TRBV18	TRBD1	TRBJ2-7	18	TGTGCCAGCTCACCTCCCGGGACAGGGCAAATAAACCCCTACGAGCAGTACTTC	CASSPPGTGQINPYEQYF
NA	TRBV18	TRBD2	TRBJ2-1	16	TGTGCCAGCTCACCAGTGAGCGGGAGGGCGGGTAATGAGCAGTTCTTC	CASSPVSGRAGNEQFF
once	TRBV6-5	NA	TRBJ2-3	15	TGTGCCAGCAGTTACTGGGCTAGCGGCACAGATACGCAGTATTTT	CASSYWASGTDTQYF
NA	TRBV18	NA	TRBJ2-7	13	TGTGCCAGCTCACCATCTTCCACCTACGAGCAGTACTTC	CASSPSSTYEQYF
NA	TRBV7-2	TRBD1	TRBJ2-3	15	TGTGCCAGCAGCTTAGCGCTCAGGGGGTCGGATACGCAGTATTTT	CASSLALRGSDTQYF
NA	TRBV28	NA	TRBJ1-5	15	TGTGCCAGCAGTTTTGGGGACACGGGCAATCAGCCCCAGCATTTT	CASSFGDTGNQPQHF
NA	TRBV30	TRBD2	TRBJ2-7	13	TGTGCCTGGAGTCTGGGAGGGCCCTACGAGCAGTACTTC	CAWSLGGPYEQYF
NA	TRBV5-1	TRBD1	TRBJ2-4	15	TGCGCCAGCAGCTTGGGGGACAGGGATTCTAGCATTCAGTACTTC	CASSLGDRDSSIQYF
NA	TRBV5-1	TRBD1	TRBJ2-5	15	TGCGCCAGCAGCTATTCACAGGGGGCGGGTGAGACCCAGTACTTC	CASSYSQGAGETQYF
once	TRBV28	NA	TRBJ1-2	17	TGTGCCAGCAGTTTAGTTCGGGGGGCAGAAAGCGGCTATGGCTACACCTTC	CASSLVRGAESGYGYTF
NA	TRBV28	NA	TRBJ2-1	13	TGTGCCAGCAATCATGGCTCCTACAATGAGCAGTTCTTC	CASNHGSYNEQFF
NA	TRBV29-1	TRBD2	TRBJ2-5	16	TGCAGCGTTGAGGGTACTAGCGGGAGGGCCCGGGGGACCCAGTACTTC	CSVEGTSGRARGTQYF
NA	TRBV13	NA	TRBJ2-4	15	TGTGCCAGCAGCTTAGGACAGGGTACCAAAAACATTCAGTACTTC	CASSLGQGTKNIQYF
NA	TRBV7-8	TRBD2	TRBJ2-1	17	TGTGCCAGCAGCTTAGCCAGGCTAGCGGGTCCATACAATGAGCAGTTCTTC	CASSLARLAGPYNEQFF
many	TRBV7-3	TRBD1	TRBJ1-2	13	TGTGCCAGCAGCCTTCAGACAGGGTCTGGCTACACCTTC	CASSLQTGSGYTF
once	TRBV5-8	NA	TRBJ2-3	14	TGTGCCAGCAGGACCGGGACTTACACAGATACGCAGTATTTT	CASRTGTYTDTQYF